This is a list of T cell receptor beta chains from one sample in a study of spatial heterogeneity in lung cancer. MiXCR, applied by TCRdb to the 5' RACE reads, yields one record per CDR3 protein. Seen here are about 5,700 distinct CDR3 sequences, 9.5% to 15% observed once, and the top ten hold 16%. The sample was normal lung tissue next to the tumor, taken at surgery. All receptors come from a male donor with early-stage non-small cell lung cancer. CDR3s include the opening cysteine and the closing phenylalanine or tryptophan. Each record gives: clone size, V gene, J gene, D gene, CDR3 protein, CDR3 DNA. The D gene is left open where the match is weak. The size entry is marked missing in some rows and otherwise reads once, few, many or a size class.

abundance: many
v_gene: TRBV7-9
j_gene: TRBJ2-4
d_gene: TRBD1
CDR3aa: CASSLAGQGNIQYF
CDR3nt: TGTGCCAGCAGCTTAGCCGGACAGGGGAACATTCAGTACTTC

abundance: medium-sized
v_gene: TRBV6-1
j_gene: TRBJ1-1
d_gene: -
CDR3aa: CASSEQGSTEAFF
CDR3nt: TGTGCCAGCAGTGAACAGGGGAGCACTGAAGCTTTCTTT

abundance: many
v_gene: TRBV7-8
j_gene: TRBJ1-5
d_gene: -
CDR3aa: CASSYRESQPQHF
CDR3nt: TGTGCCAGCAGCTATCGGGAAAGTCAGCCCCAGCATTTT

abundance: -
v_gene: TRBV28
j_gene: TRBJ1-1
d_gene: -
CDR3aa: CASGPANTEAFF
CDR3nt: TGTGCCAGCGGGCCAGCTAACACTGAAGCTTTCTTT

abundance: medium-sized
v_gene: TRBV24-1
j_gene: TRBJ1-6
d_gene: -
CDR3aa: CATISGPRWHNSPLHF
CDR3nt: TGTGCCACCATCTCTGGACCGAGGTGGCATAATTCACCCCTCCACTTT

abundance: many
v_gene: TRBV6-1
j_gene: TRBJ1-2
d_gene: -
CDR3aa: CASTTPGRGLYYGYTF
CDR3nt: TGTGCCAGCACCACCCCGGGCAGGGGATTATACTATGGCTACACCTTC

abundance: many
v_gene: TRBV5-1
j_gene: TRBJ2-6
d_gene: -
CDR3aa: CASSLEAGANVLTF
CDR3nt: TGCGCCAGCAGCTTGGAAGCTGGGGCCAACGTCCTGACTTTC

abundance: large
v_gene: TRBV5-1
j_gene: TRBJ2-6
d_gene: -
CDR3aa: CASSFFSPQTRYSGANVLTF
CDR3nt: TGCGCCAGCAGCTTTTTCAGTCCCCAAACCCGGTACTCTGGGGCCAACGTCCTGACTTTC

abundance: many
v_gene: TRBV5-1
j_gene: TRBJ2-5
d_gene: -
CDR3aa: CASSFGGSVQETQYF
CDR3nt: TGCGCCAGCAGCTTCGGGGGATCGGTACAAGAGACCCAGTACTTC

abundance: -
v_gene: TRBV7-9
j_gene: TRBJ1-5
d_gene: -
CDR3aa: CASSLQGQPQHF
CDR3nt: TGTGCCAGCAGCTTACAGGGGCAGCCCCAGCATTTT

abundance: medium-sized
v_gene: TRBV27
j_gene: TRBJ2-2
d_gene: -
CDR3aa: CASSLGAATGELFF
CDR3nt: TGTGCCAGCAGTTTGGGAGCGGCCACCGGGGAGCTGTTTTTT

abundance: medium-sized
v_gene: TRBV29-1
j_gene: TRBJ1-2
d_gene: -
CDR3aa: CSVDRWDKSNYGYTF
CDR3nt: TGCAGCGTTGATAGGTGGGACAAGTCTAACTATGGCTACACCTTC

abundance: many
v_gene: TRBV6-5
j_gene: TRBJ2-1
d_gene: TRBD2
CDR3aa: CASSPGLAGTNSYNEQFF
CDR3nt: TGTGCCAGCAGCCCAGGACTAGCGGGTACAAACTCCTACAATGAGCAGTTCTTC

abundance: -
v_gene: TRBV19
j_gene: TRBJ1-3
d_gene: -
CDR3aa: CASSSTGGNSGNTIYF
CDR3nt: TGTGCCAGTAGTTCCACGGGGGGAAACTCTGGAAACACCATATATTTT

abundance: many
v_gene: TRBV2
j_gene: TRBJ2-3
d_gene: TRBD1
CDR3aa: CASRVPGTATDTQYF
CDR3nt: TGTGCCAGCAGGGTTCCCGGGACAGCCACAGATACGCAGTATTTT

abundance: medium-sized
v_gene: TRBV28
j_gene: TRBJ2-6
d_gene: -
CDR3aa: CASSSPSSNGANVLTF
CDR3nt: TGTGCCAGCAGTTCCCCCTCATCCAACGGGGCCAACGTCCTGACTTTC

abundance: medium-sized
v_gene: TRBV6-5
j_gene: TRBJ1-3
d_gene: -
CDR3aa: CASSREPSGNTIYF
CDR3nt: TGTGCCAGCAGCAGGGAACCCTCCGGAAACACCATATATTTT

abundance: many
v_gene: TRBV5-1
j_gene: TRBJ2-3
d_gene: -
CDR3aa: CASSFQPTDTQYF
CDR3nt: TGCGCCAGCAGCTTCCAACCCACAGATACGCAGTATTTT

abundance: -
v_gene: TRBV12-3/TRBV12-4
j_gene: TRBJ1-1
d_gene: TRBD1
CDR3aa: CASRVGQVNTEAFF
CDR3nt: TGTGCCAGCAGGGTGGGACAGGTAAACACTGAAGCTTTCTTT

abundance: large
v_gene: TRBV5-1
j_gene: TRBJ2-7
d_gene: -
CDR3aa: CASSADSYEQYF
CDR3nt: TGCGCCAGCAGCGCCGACAGTTACGAGCAGTACTTC

abundance: medium-sized
v_gene: TRBV20-1
j_gene: TRBJ1-1
d_gene: -
CDR3aa: CSASQPNTEAFF
CDR3nt: TGCAGTGCTAGTCAACCGAACACTGAAGCTTTCTTT